This T cell receptor beta chain derives from a study of cytomegalovirus exposure and HLA in healthy donors. Study outcomes and limitations: Upon later analysis, HLA-associated TCR beta chains proved more clonally expanded than other, equally common chains. Cytomegalovirus association was assigned to more than 150 TCR beta chains. Many donors carried some public TCRs, although rarity characterized most TCR sequences. Some segments of the V type, notably TRBV6-2 and TRBV6-3, were excluded as indistinguishable.

The PCR ran on 60 Vbeta and 13 Jbeta primers. This table comes from immunoSEQ multiplex PCR, and its TCRdb copy is limited to in-frame clones, with some not included. The sample shows about 160,000 clones, 76% of them seen only once. To note about this clone: Its antigen is undetermined.

This CDR3 has 12 amino acids. V was shortened by 3 bases and J by 4 bases, with 6 bases between the two germline ends. The germline gives CDR1 SGHAT, CDR2 FQNNGV. V is TRBV11-2 and J is TRBJ1-1, with D hard to call. The material sequenced was PBMCs. This TCR was sampled from a female donor in good health and CMV-seronegative. CDR3: CASSFGGTEAFF. CDR3 nucleotides: TGTGCCAGCAGCTTCGGAGGCACTGAAGCTTTCTTT. Full variable domain (rest looked up from reference TRBV11-2 and TRBJ1-1): EAGVAQSPRYKIIEKRQSVAFWCNPISGHATLYWYQQILGQGPKLLIQFQNNGVVDDSQLPKDRFSAERLKGVDSTLKIQPAKLEDSAVYLCASSFGGTEAFFGQGTRLTVV.